What follows describes a single T cell receptor beta chain. These data belong to a study of T-cell reconstitution after alpha-beta-depleted transplantation in children. Germline values: CDR1 SGHTA, CDR2 FQGTGA. The ends lost 2 bases at V and 0 bases at J; junction bases unmatched: 2. The length of the CDR3 is 18 residues. Construction of the TCRbeta library involved unique molecular identifiers. TCRdb re-analysed the PCR reads in MiXCR, keeping a single row per CDR3 protein. This sample has about 600,000 distinct CDR3 sequences; 23% occur once, and the top ten carry less than 15%. The input for sequencing was PBMCs, mostly from graft donor cells, taken 360 days after TCRalphabeta/CD19-depleted stem cell transplant. The V and J genes are TRBV7-3 and TRBJ2-2; TRBD2 matches at 14 bases. The source is a boy under three years old who had a stem cell transplant for acute myeloid leukemia, so the T cells may come from the graft donor. As DNA, the CDR3 is TGTGCCAGCAGCTTACGACTAGCGGGGGGGGCGAACACCGGGGAGCTGTTTTTT. Translation gives CASSLRLAGGANTGELFF. The entire variable domain, with the rest obtained from reference TRBV7-3 and TRBJ2-2, is as follows: GAGVSQTPSNKVTEKGKYVELRCDPISGHTALYWYRQSLGQGPEFLIYFQGTGAADDSGLPNDRFFAVRPEGSVSTLKIQRTERGDSAVYLCASSLRLAGGANTGELFFGEGSRLTVL.